This TCR beta chain was captured by sequencing in a study of T cell responses to AZD1222 COVID-19 vaccine. General study findings and limits: The donor cohort was predominantly white British with a female majority, and clonal diversity may have been underestimated. Baseline serology detected seropositivity in only five or six AZD1222 recipients. Sampling captured repertoires only after the peak T cell response.

As to this clone: What it binds is unknown.

The protocol was immunoSEQ multiplex PCR, while the TCRdb copy is restricted to in-frame clones and leaves out a portion. The sample consists of under 100,000 clones, roughly nine tenths of them appearing once. CDR3 size: 15 residues. V was trimmed by 3 bases and J by 6 bases, leaving 17 bases between them. The germline V gene encodes CDR1 SGDLS and CDR2 YYNGEE. The chain combines TRBV9 with TRBJ2-3, with D perhaps assigned TRBD1 or TRBD2 (5 bases each). The sequence came from an adult who received the AZD1222 COVID-19 vaccine. The specimen comprised peripheral blood, sampled 28 days after the second AZD1222 dose. CDR3 region: CASSGGTVGIDTQYF. In DNA, the CDR3 is TGTGCCAGCAGCGGGGGGACGGTGGGAATTGATACGCAGTATTTT.